A selection of T cell receptor beta chains follows, all from one sample in a study of graft-versus-host responses after intestinal transplantation. No antigens are known for them. Repertoires were generated with immunoSEQ multiplex PCR, while TCRdb's copy carries only in-frame clones and drops some. The sample has around 50,000 clones, 70% to 90% seen once. Sequencing used unstimulated CD4+ T cells sorted from spleen or lymph node cells, obtained before transplant. These receptors were obtained from a human donor who was the organ donor for an intestinal transplant. The CDR3 runs from the conserved cysteine through the conserved F or W. A D gene is named only where the DNA matches it firmly. Some rows have no size entry. The others give once, few or many, or a class for an expanded clone.

J	D	size	V	length	DNA	CDR3
TRBJ2-7	-	-	TRBV18	14	TGTGCCAGCTCTCCGGGACTCTACTCCTACGAGCAGTACTTC	CASSPGLYSYEQYF
TRBJ1-2	-	-	TRBV6-6	14	TGTGCCAGCAGTTACCCGAGCGGGATTTGGGGCTACACCTTC	CASSYPSGIWGYTF
TRBJ2-7	TRBD2	-	TRBV6-1	14	TGTGCCAGCTATCTGACTAGCGGGAGTAGCGAGCAGTACTTC	CASYLTSGSSEQYF
TRBJ2-7	TRBD2	-	TRBV4-3	16	TGCGCCAGCAGCCAAGATCTAGCGGGGGCTTCCTACGAGCAGTACTTC	CASSQDLAGASYEQYF
TRBJ2-1	TRBD2	-	TRBV5-1	13	TGCGCCAGCGCGGGAGGGAAAGGCAATGAGCAGTTCTTC	CASAGGKGNEQFF
TRBJ1-1	TRBD1	-	TRBV5-1	14	TGCGCCAGCAGCTCTGGGACAGAGAGGACTGAAGCTTTCTTT	CASSSGTERTEAFF
TRBJ2-7	-	few	TRBV2	12	TGTGCCAGCGAGTACGAGCCCTACGAGCAGTACTTC	CASEYEPYEQYF
TRBJ2-7	TRBD2	-	TRBV7-2	13	TGTGCCAGCAGCTCGGGACTAGCGTACGAGCAGTACTTC	CASSSGLAYEQYF
TRBJ2-7	-	-	TRBV19	15	TGTGCCAGTAGTAACCCAGGAAAAAGCTCCTACGAGCAGTACTTC	CASSNPGKSSYEQYF
TRBJ2-3	TRBD1	-	TRBV30	16	TGTGCCTGGAGTGGTCTCTGGGACAGTGGGACAGATACGCAGTATTTT	CAWSGLWDSGTDTQYF
TRBJ1-1	TRBD1	few	TRBV9	16	TGTGCCAGCAGCCCCCGAGTGGGGACAGAGGGCACTGAAGCTTTCTTT	CASSPRVGTEGTEAFF
TRBJ1-3	TRBD1	-	TRBV10-1	15	TGCGCCAGCCTTGACAGGGGTAGAGTTGGAAACACCATATATTTT	CASLDRGRVGNTIYF
TRBJ2-7	TRBD2	-	TRBV27	16	TGTGCCAGCAGTTTAGGAGACTTTAGCGGGAGGTACGAGCAGTACTTC	CASSLGDFSGRYEQYF
TRBJ1-1	-	-	TRBV5-4	13	TGTGCCAGCAGCCACAGGGATACCACTGAAGCTTTCTTT	CASSHRDTTEAFF
TRBJ2-1	TRBD2	-	TRBV6-1	15	TGTGCCAGCAGTGACCTAGCGGGAGGGTACAATGAGCAGTTCTTC	CASSDLAGGYNEQFF
TRBJ2-7	-	-	TRBV5-6	14	TGTGCCAGCAGCCTGAGGACACCTTCCTACGAGCAGTACTTC	CASSLRTPSYEQYF
TRBJ2-1	-	-	TRBV2	12	TGTGCCAGCCCCCCTAGTCTGAATGAGCAGTTCTTC	CASPPSLNEQFF
TRBJ1-4	TRBD1	-	TRBV4-3	15	TGCGCCAGCAGCCAGGGGACAGGGGGAAATGAAAAACTGTTTTTT	CASSQGTGGNEKLFF
TRBJ1-4	-	once	TRBV11-2	16	TGTGCCAGCAGCAGTGGGTCGAGGGCAACTAATGAAAAACTGTTTTTT	CASSSGSRATNEKLFF
TRBJ1-5	-	-	TRBV28	12	TGTGCCAGCGGAACAGGATCCCAGCCCCAGCATTTT	CASGTGSQPQHF
TRBJ2-2	TRBD1	-	TRBV5-1	16	TGCGCCAGCCGACAGGGAGCAGAGACGAACACCGGGGAGCTGTTTTTT	CASRQGAETNTGELFF
TRBJ1-2	TRBD1	-	TRBV19	13	TGTGCCAGTAGGGACAGGGGGAGGGATGGCTACACCTTC	CASRDRGRDGYTF
TRBJ1-1	TRBD1	-	TRBV28	14	TGTGCCAGCAGGGGACAGGGCCCGAACACTGAAGCTTTCTTT	CASRGQGPNTEAFF
TRBJ2-1	-	few	TRBV5-1	15	TGCGCCAGCAGCTTGGGGGGCCAGGTCTACAATGAGCAGTTCTTC	CASSLGGQVYNEQFF
TRBJ2-5	TRBD2	-	TRBV27	16	TGTGCCAGCACCTTCCAGGGACTAGCTCTGAGGGGGACCCAGTACTTC	CASTFQGLALRGTQYF
TRBJ1-2	TRBD1	-	TRBV5-1	13	TGCGCCAGCACCCAAGACAGGGCCCATGGCTACACCTTC	CASTQDRAHGYTF
TRBJ2-1	TRBD2	-	TRBV11-1	17	TGTGCCAGCAGCCCCGGGACTAGCGGCTCCCAAGGGGATGAGCAGTTCTTC	CASSPGTSGSQGDEQFF
TRBJ2-2	TRBD1	-	TRBV5-1	20	TGCGCCAGCAGCTTGGGGCCAGGGGGCGGAATGCGGCGGTACACCGGGGAGCTGTTTTTT	CASSLGPGGGMRRYTGELFF
TRBJ1-6	-	once	TRBV19	12	TGTGCCAGTAACGGGTTAGGCTCACCCCTCCACTTT	CASNGLGSPLHF
TRBJ1-2	-	once	TRBV6-5	13	TGTGCCAGCAGTCGACAGGACGACTATGGCTACACCTTC	CASSRQDDYGYTF
TRBJ2-1	-	once	TRBV5-4	13	TGTGCCAGCAGCTCAAGAACAGCCAATGAGCAGTTCTTC	CASSSRTANEQFF
TRBJ1-1	-	-	TRBV10-3	15	TGTGCCACCAACGCCCACAGAGATCGGAACACTGAAGCTTTCTTT	CATNAHRDRNTEAFF
TRBJ1-1	TRBD1	-	TRBV27	18	TGTGCCAGCAGTTTACTTGGAACAGGGGGCGGCATGAACACTGAAGCTTTCTTT	CASSLLGTGGGMNTEAFF
TRBJ1-2	-	-	TRBV6-4	14	TGTGCCAGCACAATCCGGGGGGCTAACTATGGCTACACCTTC	CASTIRGANYGYTF
TRBJ2-5	TRBD1	-	TRBV28	16	TGTGCCAGCAGCCTCTCCGGGACAGAGTACCAAGAGACCCAGTACTTC	CASSLSGTEYQETQYF
TRBJ2-4	TRBD1	-	TRBV5-6	16	TGTGCCAGCAGCTTGCTTTCGGACAGGGGACGAAACATTCAGTACTTC	CASSLLSDRGRNIQYF